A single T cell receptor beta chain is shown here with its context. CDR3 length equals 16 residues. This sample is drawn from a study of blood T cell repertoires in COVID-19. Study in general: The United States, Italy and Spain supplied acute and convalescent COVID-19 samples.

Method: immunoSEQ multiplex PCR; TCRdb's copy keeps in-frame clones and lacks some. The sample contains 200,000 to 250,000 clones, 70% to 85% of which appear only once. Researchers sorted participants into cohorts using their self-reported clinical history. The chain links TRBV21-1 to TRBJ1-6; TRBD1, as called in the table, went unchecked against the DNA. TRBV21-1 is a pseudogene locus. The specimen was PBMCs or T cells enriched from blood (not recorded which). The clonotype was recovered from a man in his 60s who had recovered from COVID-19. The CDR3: CASSKMIGTGPSPLHF. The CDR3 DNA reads TGTGCCAGCAGCAAAATGATCGGGACAGGGCCCTCACCCCTCCACTTT.